One sample yielded the 25 T cell receptor beta chains listed below, sequenced in a study of CD8 T cells in ankylosing spondylitis. TCRdb recomputed calls from the 5' RACE reads with MiXCR, one row per CDR3 protein. The table shows 250,000 to 350,000 distinct CDR3 sequences, with 20% occurring only once. Sequencing input: blood, either unsorted or a sorted T cell fraction (not recorded which). The receptors shown here come from a male donor with ankylosing spondylitis or in good health (not recorded which).

This clonotype has only a few counts. This rearrangement joins TRBV5-1 to TRBJ2-4, with 9 bases identical to TRBD1. Germline CDR1 reads SGHRS; CDR2 reads YFSETQ. V shed 0 bases, J shed 8 bases, and the junction held 9 bases outside the gene matches. The CDR3 sequence is 16 residues long. CDR3 sequence (DNA): TGCGCCAGCAGCTTGGATGGACAGGGGACGGCGGACATTCAGTACTTC. Protein product: CASSLDGQGTADIQYF. The full variable domain, its missing parts supplied by reference TRBV5-1 and TRBJ2-4, is KAGVTQTPRYLIKTRGQQVTLSCSPISGHRSVSWYQQTPGQGLQFLFEYFSETQRNKGNFPGRFSGRQFSNSRSEMNVSTLELGDSALYLCASSLDGQGTADIQYFGAGTRLSVL.

This clonotype was seen ten or more times. The chain has TRBV10-2 and TRBJ2-2, with D unresolved. Germline assignment: CDR1 WSHSY and CDR2 SAAADI. Trimming left V 4 bases short and J 6 bases short, with 6 bases between. CDR3 size: 12 residues. This CDR3 is CASSVFAGELFF. DNA of the CDR3: TGCGCCAGCAGTGTTTTTGCCGGGGAGCTGTTTTTT.

This clonotype has a handful of counts. The chain is built from TRBV6-1 and TRBJ2-5, with 10 bases fitting TRBD2. The germline gives CDR1 MNHNS, CDR2 SASEGT. CDR3 length: 16 amino acids. J gave up 2 bases and V 4 bases, and 7 bases lay outside the gene matches. The CDR3 loop reads CASSVSSGGIQETQYF. CDR3 nucleotide sequence: TGTGCCAGCAGTGTATCTAGCGGGGGAATACAAGAGACCCAGTACTTC.

This clonotype was detected many times. V and J are TRBV20-1 and TRBJ2-2, with 8 bases lining up with TRBD1. The V gene's germline CDR1 is DFQATT and CDR2 SNEGSKA (reference sequence). This CDR3 comprises 16 residues. V gave up 6 bases and J gave up 4 bases; unmatched junction bases: 13. This CDR3 is CSAPHQTGVSTGELFF. Here the CDR3 DNA reads TGCAGTGCCCCTCACCAGACAGGGGTTTCCACCGGGGAGCTGTTTTTT.

J is TRBJ2-3 and V is TRBV25-1; no reliable D call. This CDR3 is built from 15 residues. Germline V CDR1 and CDR2: MGHDK, SYGVNS. The ends were cut back, 0 bases at V and 2 bases at J, with 9 bases in the middle. This chain's CDR3 is CASSEYGTPTDTQYF. The CDR3 DNA sequence: TGTGCCAGCAGTGAATATGGCACCCCCACAGATACGCAGTATTTT.

This chain joins TRBV11-2 and TRBJ2-3; D possibly uses TRBD1 or TRBD2 (5 bases each). V was pared by 1 base and J by 2 bases, with 25 bases between. This CDR3 has 20 amino acids. Germline-derived CDR1 and CDR2 are SGHAT and FQNNGV. CDR3 sequence: CASSLVPASRGLGHTDTQYF. The CDR3 DNA sequence: TGTGCCAGCAGCTTAGTCCCGGCCTCTCGGGGCCTTGGGCACACAGATACGCAGTATTTT.

V is TRBV3-1 and J is TRBJ2-1; TRBD1 aligns across 11 bases. Germline V gene lookup returns CDR1 LGHDT and CDR2 YNNKEL (reference sequence). V was pared by 3 bases and J by 15 bases, with 1 base of the junction left unmatched. The length of the CDR3 is 11 residues. CDR3 amino acids: CASSQGQGVFF. CDR3 in DNA: TGTGCCAGCAGCCAGGGACAGGGGGTGTTCTTC.

The chain carries TRBV6-1 and TRBJ1-2; D uncertain. Looked up from germline, CDR1 is MNHNS and CDR2 is SASEGT. CDR3 size: 14 residues. Trimming cost V 5 bases and J 5 bases, with 15 bases left between them. The CDR3 region has the DNA TGTGCCAGCAGTCAGGTCGCGGGCCTTTATGGCTACACCTTC. This gives the protein CASSQVAGLYGYTF.

This clonotype was found a few times. This chain connects TRBV28 to TRBJ1-2, with D hard to call. Germline CDR1 reads MDHEN; CDR2 reads SYDVKM. The CDR3 extends over 11 amino acids. V lost 6 bases and J lost 7, with 9 bases in between. CDR3 in amino acids: CASRGFSGYTF. Here the CDR3 DNA reads TGTGCCAGCAGGGGTTTCAGTGGCTACACCTTC.

The genes are TRBV5-1 and TRBJ2-2, with D possibly matching TRBD1 (7 bases). This CDR3 has 15 amino acids. Trimming stripped 2 bases from V and 8 bases from J, with 16 bases between. The V gene's germline CDR1 is SGHRS and CDR2 YFSETQ. The CDR3 here is CASSLGGTASGELFF. CDR3 bases: TGCGCCAGCAGCTTAGGAGGGACAGCAAGTGGGGAGCTGTTTTTT.

The rearrangement links TRBV4-2 to TRBJ2-1; a weak D match, TRBD2 (7 bases). V was clipped by 4 bases and J by 0 bases, with 16 bases between them. The length of the CDR3 is 17 residues. Per the germline V gene, CDR1 is LGHNA and CDR2 is YNFKEQ. CDR3 in amino acids: CASSPPLGGGSYNEQFF. The CDR3, as DNA: TGTGCCAGCAGCCCTCCCCTAGGGGGGGGCTCCTACAATGAGCAGTTCTTC.

This clonotype has a handful of counts. V gene TRBV7-6 combines with J gene TRBJ2-5, with 8 bases matching TRBD2. The length of the CDR3 is 16 residues. Germline trimming cut 4 bases from V and 2 bases from J; bases unmatched to any gene: 9. Germline CDR1 is SGHVS and CDR2 is FNYEAQ. The CDR3 nucleotides read TGTGCCAGCAGCTGGGTAGGCGGGGGGACGCAAGAGACCCAGTACTTC. This codes for CASSWVGGGTQETQYF.

This clonotype was detected only a few times. This chain joins TRBV29-1 and TRBJ2-1, with TRBD2 identical over 12 bases. This CDR3 spans 17 amino acids. Per the germline V gene, CDR1 is SQVTM and CDR2 is ANQGSEA. The J segment lost 4 bases and the V segment lost 2 bases, leaving 9 bases of the junction unmatched. For the CDR3, the DNA is TGCAGCGTTGAACCTAGCGGGAGGGCCGAGGGTTACAATGAGCAGTTCTTC. Translation: CSVEPSGRAEGYNEQFF.

V gene TRBV7-3 combines with J gene TRBJ2-7; 7 bases fit TRBD1. The V and J ends lost 9 bases and 12 bases, in that order; junction bases with no gene match: 14. Germline-derived CDR1 and CDR2 are SGHTA and FQGTGA. This CDR3 comprises 12 residues. This chain's CDR3 is CASDSPQGVSYV. The CDR3 DNA sequence: TGTGCCAGTGATTCCCCCCAGGGGGTCTCGTACGTC.

This clonotype was seen a few times. The chain links TRBV5-1 to TRBJ2-3, with 8 bases aligning to TRBD1. The junction had 4 bases not matched to a gene; V was cut back by 2 bases and J by 5 bases. The germline V gene has CDR1 SGHRS and CDR2 YFSETQ. The CDR3 loop spans 14 amino acids. This CDR3 reads CASSFRGPEDTQYF. The DNA for the CDR3 is TGCGCCAGCAGCTTCAGGGGGCCTGAAGATACGCAGTATTTT.

In its sample, this clonotype was seen a few times. A much larger clone sits a single nucleotide away, making a read error possible. The rearrangement joins TRBV12-3 or TRBV12-4 to TRBJ2-3; TRBD2 matches 9 bases. The CDR3 runs 14 residues. Trimming cost V 5 bases and J 6 bases; bases outside gene matches: 6. CDR3 residues: CASSPGLARDTQYF. The CDR3 region has the DNA TGTGCCAGCAGTCCGGGACTAGCAAGGGATACGCAGTATTTT.

This clonotype was counted ten times or more. The chain has TRBV24-1 and TRBJ2-2, with TRBD1 matching over 10 bases. Germline CDR1 KGHDR, CDR2 SFDVKD. V lost 3 bases to trimming and J lost 6 bases; unmatched junction nucleotides: 0. The CDR3 has 14 residues. The CDR3 loop reads CATSDGQGAGELFF. Written as DNA, the CDR3 is TGTGCCACCAGTGATGGACAGGGGGCCGGGGAGCTGTTTTTT.

This clonotype was observed a handful of times. This rearrangement joins TRBV12-3 or TRBV12-4 to TRBJ1-5, with a possible D match to TRBD1 (5 bases). The CDR3 has 16 residues. Trimming removed 6 bases from V and 0 bases from J, with 15 bases in between. The CDR3 nucleotides read TGTGCCAGCAGCTACTCAGGGACTTATAGCAATCAGCCCCAGCATTTT. Protein product: CASSYSGTYSNQPQHF.

Notes on this clonotype: This may be a read error: a much more frequent sequence differs by one nucleotide. CDR3 loop: CASSYSAGQPTEKLFF. For the CDR3, the DNA is TGTGCCAGCAGTTACTCCGCTGGACAGCCGACTGAAAAACTGTTTTTT. V is TRBV6-5 and J is TRBJ1-4; weak D call: TRBD1 (6 bases). Germline CDR1 MNHEY, CDR2 SVGAGI. V shed 0 bases and J shed 7 bases, with 15 bases lying between them. The CDR3 is made up of 16 amino acids.

The chain has TRBV12-3 or TRBV12-4 and TRBJ1-2; tentatively, D is TRBD1 (5 bases). V shed 0 bases and J shed 14 bases, with 13 bases lying between them. CDR3 length: 12 amino acids. In DNA, the CDR3 is TGTGCCAGCAGTTTAGCTGGTTCGGGGGTTACCTTC. The encoded protein is CASSLAGSGVTF.

The chain employs TRBV14 and TRBJ2-2; unclear D gene. Trimming cost V 5 bases and J 2 bases, with 9 bases left between them. The CDR3 loop spans 14 amino acids. CDR1 and CDR2 from the germline V gene are SGHDN and FVKESK. The CDR3 region is CASSERINTGELFF. The CDR3 bases are TGTGCCAGCAGCGAACGGATCAACACCGGGGAGCTGTTTTTT.

This chain links TRBV12-3 or TRBV12-4 with TRBJ1-4; the D gene is possibly TRBD1 (6 bases). Deletions cut 3 bases from V and 7 bases from J, with 12 bases between. The CDR3 covers 14 residues. CDR3 in amino acids: CASSFGGLGEKLFF. DNA for the CDR3: TGTGCCAGCAGTTTCGGGGGCTTGGGTGAAAAACTGTTTTTT.

The V gene is TRBV5-1, the J gene TRBJ2-1; D perhaps matches TRBD1 (7 bases). Germline V gives CDR1 SGHRS, CDR2 YFSETQ. The length of the CDR3 is 14 residues. Trimming pared 3 bases from V and 10 bases from J, leaving 17 bases between. The CDR3 here is CASSSPAGGTEQFF. CDR3 nucleotides: TGCGCCAGCAGCTCCCCGGCAGGGGGGACGGAGCAGTTCTTC. The full variable domain, rest sourced from reference TRBV5-1 and TRBJ2-1, is KAGVTQTPRYLIKTRGQQVTLSCSPISGHRSVSWYQQTPGQGLQFLFEYFSETQRNKGNFPGRFSGRQFSNSRSEMNVSTLELGDSALYLCASSSPAGGTEQFFGPGTRLTVL.

This clonotype was counted between two and nine times. The gene calls are TRBV28 and TRBJ2-7; 9 nucleotides agree with TRBD2. This CDR3 has 17 amino acids. Germline assignment: CDR1 MDHEN and CDR2 SYDVKM. Trimming at V came to 4 bases and at J to 3 bases, leaving 13 bases not matched to a gene. CDR3 DNA: TGTGCCAGCAGTTCCCGGTTTTTGGTAGCGGGAGACTACGAGCAGTACGTC. It codes for CASSSRFLVAGDYEQYV.

This clonotype was observed a few times. The V call is TRBV9, the J call TRBJ1-4; 10 bases fit TRBD1. Germline V CDR1 and CDR2: SGDLS, YYNGEE. V lost 3 bases to trimming and J lost 7 bases; unmatched junction nucleotides: 3. This CDR3 contains 14 residues. CDR3 DNA sequence: TGTGCCAGCAGCGGGACAGGGGGTAGTGAAAAACTGTTTTTT. Translated: CASSGTGGSEKLFF.